This T cell receptor (beta chain) appears in the sequencing data of a study of T cells after yellow fever vaccination (dated by TCRdb to the late 2010s). Describing the broader study: Libraries from fractions with low cell numbers were prepared with the SMART-Seq v4 Ultra Low Input RNA kit. To follow T-cell clones before and after primary and booster YFV17D yellow fever vaccination, bulk TCR alpha and beta repertoires were sequenced over time. Bulk PBMC replicates and cell subsets were isolated from blood drawn at multiple timepoints before and after both primary and secondary immunization. Two healthy male donors made up the cohort, one aged 18 to 29 years and the other aged 30 to 40 years.

According to the study, the label for this sample's treatment or condition signals: live attenuated yellow fever vaccine strain. At each blood-draw timepoint, two biological replicates of bulk PBMCs were obtained. A standard Ficoll-Paque protocol was used to isolate PBMCs from peripheral blood. RNA was extracted with TriZol from bulk PBMCs, CD4 and CD8 fractions, and dextramer-positive and dextramer-negative fractions. What the research found in general, with its limitations: After the booster, most of the clones that had expanded following primary vaccination were detected again (almost 98% of CD4 and around nine tenths of CD8), which suggests that memory was broadly maintained. FACS-sorted repertoires could contain abundant contaminating clonotypes from the bulk population, so computational filtering was required. Compared with the primary T-cell response, the secondary T-cell response was weaker but faster, peaking on day 5 rather than day 15. A small fraction of clonotypes showed up in both the CD4 and CD8 compartments, probably as a result of convergent recombination. Because only two donors were included in the study, the extent to which the findings can be generalized is limited.

Concerning this clonotype itself: Its antigen is unknown. Base qualities are not at hand, and no much larger clone is one base apart.

Sequencing relied on an Illumina NovaSeq 6000. Synthesis of TCR cDNA relied on 5'RACE template switching, a step that introduced a universal primer site along with unique molecular identifiers. Priming for cDNA synthesis came from both the TCR alpha and TCR beta constant segments. Library amplification used two PCR steps, and the second PCR step added sample barcodes and sequencing adapters. Sequencing of libraries was performed on Illumina HiSeq 2500 (2x100 bp) or NovaSeq (2x150 bp). The source study handled its data this way. MIGEC handled demultiplexing of reads and collapsing into UMI consensus sequences, while MiXCR performed V(D)J alignment. Vaccine-responding clonotypes were defined with edgeR using replicate PBMC samples, requiring FDR below 0.01 and a log2 fold change above 5 up to day 15. CD4 or CD8 identity was assigned to each bulk clonotype according to whether the clonotype was present at higher abundance in the sequenced CD4 repertoire or the sequenced CD8 repertoire. The public reads were quality trimmed at Q25 with fastp and then assembled into clones with MiXCR by TCRdb, keeping productive beta chains. One record per CDR3 amino acid sequence lists the most common genes and DNA. These V and J calls rely on TCRdb rather than the paper's analysis. The sample table contains about 340,000 distinct CDR3 sequences; only one count was recorded for around 4.1% of them. The top ten clonotypes cover 20% to 25% of the sample.

This specimen was PBMCs, taken 5 days after the yellow fever booster vaccination. The origin of this receptor is a man between 18 and 29 years old who received the YFV17D yellow fever vaccine.

The DNA reads TGCGCCAGCAGCCAAGTGTTGGGAAGCTCCTACGAGCAGTACGTC. This encodes CASSQVLGSSYEQYV. The chain is assembled from TRBV4-1 and TRBJ2-7; the D gene assignment is ambiguous. Trimming costs V 1 base and J 0 bases, and their ends lie 10 bases apart. The CDR3 numbers 15 residues from cysteine through valine. Only the CDR3 portion is preserved as DNA: 45 bases, with reading frame beginning at the first base. CDR1 and CDR2, per the germline V gene, are MGHRA and YSYEKL.